This is a list of T cell receptor beta chains from one sample in a study of CD8 T cells in Susac syndrome. TCRdb reanalysed the immunoSEQ multiplex PCR reads using MiXCR and keeps one entry per CDR3 protein. Among fewer than 90,000 distinct CDR3 sequences listed, about 94% were seen once. The sequencing sample was made of CD8+ T cells from PBMCs. Every receptor here comes from a human donor with Susac syndrome. CDR3s include the opening cysteine and the closing phenylalanine or tryptophan. The order of the fields is clone size, V gene, J gene, D gene, CDR3 protein, CDR3 DNA. The D gene is left open where the match is weak. The size field is filled for only some rows; it gives once, few, many or a size class.

once,TRBV28,TRBJ2-2,TRBD1,CASTTRTGKFTGELFF,TGTGCCAGCACCACAAGGACAGGGAAATTCACCGGGGAGCTGTTTTTT
NA,TRBV20-1,TRBJ1-6,TRBD1,CSARVKYRGRNSPLHF,TGCAGTGCTAGAGTAAAGTACAGGGGGCGTAATTCACCCCTCCACTTT
NA,TRBV7-8,TRBJ2-7,TRBD2,CASSSGLAGVYEQYF,TGTGCCAGCAGCTCGGGACTAGCGGGAGTCTACGAGCAGTACTTC
NA,TRBV5-1,TRBJ1-2,NA,CASKISTGDYGYTF,TGCGCCAGCAAAATTTCGACGGGGGATTATGGCTACACCTTC
NA,TRBV20-1,TRBJ1-1,TRBD1,CSAAPGTGQEAFF,TGCAGTGCAGCCCCCGGGACAGGGCAAGAAGCTTTCTTT
NA,TRBV19,TRBJ1-1,NA,CASSAGDGGNTEAFF,TGTGCCAGTAGTGCCGGGGACGGGGGGAACACTGAAGCTTTCTTT
NA,TRBV7-9,TRBJ2-1,TRBD2,CASSLGRLAGPSSYNEQFF,TGTGCCAGCAGCTTAGGTAGACTAGCGGGGCCCAGCTCCTACAATGAGCAGTTCTTC
NA,TRBV20-1,TRBJ2-1,NA,CSATSGTSGYNEQFF,TGCAGTGCTACCTCCGGGACCTCTGGGTACAATGAGCAGTTCTTC
NA,TRBV15,TRBJ2-3,TRBD2,CATSWGGLGADTQYF,TGTGCCACCAGCTGGGGAGGACTAGGGGCAGATACGCAGTATTTT
NA,TRBV7-2,TRBJ1-6,NA,CASSTNGGGSSPLHF,TGTGCCAGCAGCACGAACGGGGGGGGTAGTTCACCCCTCCACTTT
few,TRBV7-6,TRBJ1-1,NA,CASSLGENTEAFF,TGTGCCAGCAGCTTAGGAGAGAACACTGAAGCTTTCTTT
NA,TRBV24-1,TRBJ2-7,TRBD1,CATSALRDRGGEQYF,TGTGCCACCAGTGCCCTAAGGGACAGGGGCGGCGAGCAGTACTTC
few,TRBV5-1,TRBJ1-2,TRBD1,CARIRDRPNGYTF,TGCGCCAGAATTCGGGACAGACCTAATGGCTACACCTTC
NA,TRBV7-6,TRBJ2-3,TRBD2,CASSGWGSGGSTDTQYF,TGTGCCAGCAGCGGCTGGGGTAGCGGGGGTAGCACAGATACGCAGTATTTT
NA,TRBV25-1,TRBJ1-1,TRBD1,CASTRGGYTEAFF,TGTGCCAGCACCAGGGGGGGCTACACTGAAGCTTTCTTT
NA,TRBV12-2,TRBJ2-4,NA,CASRSQREAAKNIQYF,TGTGCAAGTCGCTCCCAGCGGGAGGCGGCCAAAAACATTCAGTACTTC
NA,TRBV7-2,TRBJ1-5,TRBD1,CASSFDRGRAQPQHF,TGTGCCAGCAGCTTCGACAGGGGGCGGGCCCAGCCCCAGCATTTT
NA,TRBV15,TRBJ2-3,NA,CAVAARRGDTQYF,TGTGCCGTGGCGGCCCGGCGGGGAGATACGCAGTATTTT
NA,TRBV7-3,TRBJ2-1,TRBD2,CASSFGGGAYNEQFF,TGTGCCAGCAGCTTCGGCGGGGGGGCCTACAATGAGCAGTTCTTC
NA,TRBV27,TRBJ2-7,NA,CASSLADSYEQYF,TGTGCCAGCAGTTTAGCGGACTCCTACGAGCAGTACTTC
NA,TRBV7-2,TRBJ1-1,NA,CASSPFLATENTEAFF,TGTGCCAGCAGCCCCTTCCTCGCGACTGAGAACACTGAAGCTTTCTTT
NA,TRBV5-6,TRBJ1-5,NA,CASSLSGRNQPQHF,TGTGCCAGCAGCTTGTCAGGGCGCAATCAGCCCCAGCATTTT
NA,TRBV9,TRBJ1-1,NA,CASSLRDLNTEAFF,TGTGCCAGCAGTTTAAGGGACTTGAACACTGAAGCTTTCTTT
NA,TRBV18,TRBJ2-7,NA,CASSPGGRGYEQYF,TGTGCCAGCTCACCAGGTGGCAGGGGTTACGAGCAGTACTTC
NA,TRBV13,TRBJ2-5,NA,CASSLLSGAPTQYF,TGTGCCAGCAGCTTACTCTCGGGGGCGCCGACCCAGTACTTC
NA,TRBV29-1,TRBJ1-1,TRBD1,CSVEATGGPEAFF,TGCAGCGTTGAAGCGACAGGGGGCCCCGAAGCTTTCTTT